This is a list of T cell receptor beta chains from one sample in a study of cytomegalovirus exposure and HLA in healthy donors. The repertoire was sequenced with immunoSEQ multiplex PCR; TCRdb's copy has only in-frame clones and lacks some. The sample has some 140,000 clones, more than 70% seen once; the top ten hold around 2%. Sequencing input: PBMCs. The receptors here all came from a man aged 25-40 years in good health and CMV-seronegative. Both conserved end residues are part of each CDR3. A D gene is named only where the DNA matches it firmly. The size entry is marked missing in some rows and otherwise reads once, few, many or a size class.

cdr3_aa | cdr3_nt | j_call | clone_size | d_call | v_call | cdr3_length
CASSAGGNTEAFF | TGTGCCAGCAGCGCTGGAGGGAACACTGAAGCTTTCTTT | TRBJ1-1 | once | - | TRBV7-3 | 13
CASSLGSSGMEGTQYF | TGCGCCAGCAGCTTGGGGTCGAGCGGGATGGAAGGGACCCAGTACTTC | TRBJ2-5 | - | TRBD2 | TRBV5-1 | 16
CASSANSNQPRHF | TGTGCCAGCAGCGCTAATAGCAATCAGCCCCGGCATTTT | TRBJ1-5 | - | - | TRBV6-4 | 13
CASSLVASGEQFF | TGCGCCAGCAGCTTGGTGGCTAGTGGTGAGCAGTTCTTC | TRBJ2-1 | - | - | TRBV5-1 | 13
CASRGTSGRTGELFF | TGTGCCAGCAGGGGGACTAGCGGGAGAACCGGGGAGCTGTTTTTT | TRBJ2-2 | - | TRBD2 | TRBV2 | 15
CASSYSLAGKVEQFF | TGTGCCAGCAGTTACTCTCTAGCGGGAAAGGTTGAGCAGTTCTTC | TRBJ2-1 | - | TRBD2 | TRBV6-5 | 15
CASSKVNRGLPRDEQYF | TGTGCCAGCAGCAAAGTGAACAGGGGGCTCCCTCGGGACGAGCAGTACTTC | TRBJ2-7 | - | - | TRBV21-1 | 17
CASSKTGLAGVIPDTQYF | TGTGCCAGCAGCAAAACCGGACTAGCGGGAGTGATCCCAGATACGCAGTATTTT | TRBJ2-3 | - | TRBD2 | TRBV9 | 18
CASRTGPISYKQYF | TGTGCCAGCAGGACAGGGCCAATCTCCTACAAGCAGTACTTC | TRBJ2-7 | - | TRBD1 | TRBV6-1 | 14
CASSLAGGPVGDTQYF | TGTGCCAGCAGCTTAGCGGGAGGGCCGGTCGGAGATACGCAGTATTTT | TRBJ2-3 | - | TRBD2 | TRBV7-2 | 16
CASSQAQLGRGGNYGYTF | TGCGCCAGCAGCCAAGCTCAGTTGGGTCGCGGGGGCAACTATGGCTACACCTTC | TRBJ1-2 | - | - | TRBV4-1 | 18
CASSPRVKVPDTEAFF | TGTGCCAGCTCACCTCGGGTAAAGGTCCCGGACACTGAAGCTTTCTTT | TRBJ1-1 | - | - | TRBV18 | 16
CASRPALGGSYEQYF | TGTGCCAGCAGACCAGCTCTGGGGGGGTCCTACGAGCAGTACTTC | TRBJ2-7 | - | TRBD2 | TRBV6-5 | 15
CASSLVGLSGTNEQFF | TGCGCCAGCAGCTTGGTCGGTTTAAGCGGGACCAATGAGCAGTTCTTC | TRBJ2-1 | - | TRBD2 | TRBV5-1 | 16
CAWSVPGSLEGEQFF | TGTGCCTGGAGTGTCCCAGGTTCCCTCGAAGGTGAGCAGTTCTTC | TRBJ2-1 | - | - | TRBV30 | 15
CASSDSGTGYLRTDTQYF | TGCGCCAGCAGTGACTCCGGGACAGGGTACCTTCGCACAGATACGCAGTATTTT | TRBJ2-3 | - | TRBD1 | TRBV10-1 | 18
CASSLAEGPAYEQYF | TGTGCCAGCAGCTTAGCGGAGGGTCCAGCCTACGAGCAGTACTTC | TRBJ2-7 | - | - | TRBV7-2 | 15